This T cell receptor (beta chain) was found in a study of blood T cell repertoires in COVID-19. Looking at the study overall: Specimens from acute and convalescent COVID-19 originated in the United States, Italy and Spain. PBMCs, B-cell-depleted T cells, or T cells were the source of the cDNA or gDNA that made up the material.

Original handling: The authors estimated nucleated cell counts from reference gene primer amplification. Some clones are missing from TCRdb's copy, which holds only in-frame ones; the method was immunoSEQ multiplex PCR. V, J and clone size derive from that table, while D and trimming were established from the DNA sequence. The table includes 140,000 to 150,000 clones, approximately 80% detected once. The germline V gene encodes CDR1 SGDLS and CDR2 YYNGEE. The CDR3 contains 17 residues. Trimming removed 3 bases from V and 3 bases from J; junction bases left unmatched: 11. The sequenced sample consisted of peripheral blood. The rearrangement joins TRBV9 to TRBJ2-1; 8 nucleotides agree with TRBD2. The TCR was taken from a woman aged 55 to 70 with acute or convalescent COVID-19. CDR3 coding DNA: TGTGCCAGCAGCGCTGGAATGGCGGGAGGTAACTACAATGAGCAGTTCTTC. This translates into CASSAGMAGGNYNEQFF.